This TCR beta chain was obtained from a study of cytomegalovirus exposure and HLA in healthy donors. As for the study in general: Among several hundred genotyped donors, around 77% fell in the Caucasian-associated ancestry cluster.

Researchers ran the PCR with 60 Vbeta and 13 Jbeta primers. Produced via immunoSEQ multiplex PCR; TCRdb's table is partial and in-frame only. This table holds roughly 130,000 clones, about three quarters found once. With regard to this clone: The antigen is undetermined.

This CDR3 contains 14 residues. CDR1 is MNHNY and CDR2 is SVGAGI in the germline V gene (reference sequence). J gave up 1 base and V 7 bases, and 1 base lay outside the gene matches. The study's findings and limits: Among immune exposure information, only CMV serostatus was available. Reports credit the classifier with highly specific, highly sensitive diagnosis of cytomegalovirus status.

Whether this donor was CMV seropositive was not recorded. The sequenced sample consisted of PBMCs. The chain links TRBV6-6 to TRBJ2-7; 13 nucleotides line up with TRBD2. The sequence derives from a human donor in good health. The CDR3 region has the DNA TGTGCCAGCACGGGACTAGCGGGGTCCTACGAGCAGTACTTC. Its protein is CASTGLAGSYEQYF.